The 23 T cell receptor beta chains in this list originate from one sample, sequenced in a study of T cell responses to AZD1222 COVID-19 vaccine. The method was immunoSEQ multiplex PCR; TCRdb's version includes in-frame clones alone and lacks a portion of them. Altogether over 100,000 clones are present, approximately 83% being singletons, with the ten largest covering approximately 9.4%. The sequencing used peripheral blood, collected on day 0 of AZD1222 vaccination. The source is an adult in good health.

The chain employs TRBV5-6 and TRBJ2-7; 10 bases are shared with TRBD1. The length of the CDR3 is 14 residues. Germline values: CDR1 SGHDT, CDR2 YYEEEE. Losses at the gene ends were 0 bases for V and 5 bases for J; bases not matched to a gene: 2. CDR3 sequence: CASSLVGTGDEQYF. In nucleotides, the CDR3 is TGTGCCAGCAGCTTGGTAGGGACAGGGGACGAGCAGTACTTC.

This rearrangement joins TRBV28 to TRBJ1-1, with 7 bases identical to TRBD1. Germline CDR1 MDHEN, CDR2 SYDVKM. The CDR3 loop spans 14 amino acids. Trimming at V came to 8 bases and at J to 5 bases, leaving 11 bases not matched to a gene. The CDR3 DNA is TGTGCCAGCCTTCCGGGACAGAGGAGTACTGAAGCTTTCTTT. It codes for CASLPGQRSTEAFF.

This chain joins TRBV5-5 and TRBJ1-4; D is possibly TRBD1 (5 bases). The CDR3 runs to 15 residues. Germline V lookup: CDR1 SGHKS, CDR2 YYEKEE (reference sequence). V lost 0 bases and J 2 bases, leaving 8 bases between the germline ends. The CDR3 loop reads CASSLGWGTNEKLFF. The CDR3 DNA follows: TGTGCCAGCAGCTTGGGCTGGGGGACTAATGAAAAACTGTTTTTT.

The chain is built from TRBV11-3 and TRBJ2-7; D remains unclear. CDR3 size: 13 residues. From germline, CDR1 is SGHNT and CDR2 YENEEA. Trimming took off 0 bases at V and 5 bases at J, with 8 bases between the two ends. The CDR3 nucleotides are TGTGCCAGCAGCTTAGATGTCTGGAACGAGCAGTACTTC. It specifies CASSLDVWNEQYF.

The V call is TRBV3-1 (or the pseudogene TRBV3-2), the J call TRBJ1-5; tentative D call: TRBD1 (6 bases). The CDR3 extends over 15 amino acids. Per germline, CDR1 LGHDT and CDR2 YNNKEL (reference sequence). V lost 0 bases and J lost 6, with 12 bases in between. The chain's CDR3 is CASSQDQGYGQPQHF. In DNA form, the CDR3 reads TGTGCCAGCAGCCAAGACCAGGGGTATGGTCAGCCCCAGCATTTT.

The genes are TRBV19 and TRBJ1-5; D perhaps matches TRBD1 (5 bases). The V gene lost 7 bases and the J gene lost 5 bases, with 18 bases spanning the gap. The CDR3 covers 15 residues. Germline CDR1 reads LNHDA; CDR2 reads SQIVND (reference sequence). The CDR3 DNA reads as TGTGCCAGTACTAGGGGTGTGAGTTATGATCAGCCCCAGCATTTT. It is translated as CASTRGVSYDQPQHF. Variable domain in full (rest from reference TRBV19 and TRBJ1-5): DGGITQSPKYLFRKEGQNVTLSCEQNLNHDAMYWYRQDPGQGLRLIYYSQIVNDFQKGDIAEGYSVSREKKESFPLTVTSAQKNPTAFYLCASTRGVSYDQPQHFGDGTRLSIL.

This chain connects TRBV12-3 or TRBV12-4 to TRBJ2-5; no definite D call. The CDR3 runs to 12 residues. V was pared by 5 bases and J by 3 bases, with 7 bases between. Here the CDR3 DNA reads TGTGCCAGCAGTCCAAGGGAAGAGACCCAGTACTTC. It is translated as CASSPREETQYF.

For the CDR3, the DNA is TGTGCCAGCAGCTTAAATCCTGGACAGGGTGGGCAGCCCCAGCATTTT. Its translation: CASSLNPGQGGQPQHF. The chain uses TRBV7-6 and TRBJ1-5; 8 bases map to TRBD1. The V gene end was trimmed by 2 bases and the J gene end by 7 bases; junction bases not matched to a gene: 10. The CDR3 spans 16 residues. Per germline, CDR1 SGHVS and CDR2 FNYEAQ.

This clone has a handful of counts. This chain uses TRBV11-2 with TRBJ2-5; D tentatively reads TRBD1 or TRBD2 (6 bases each). Germline V gene sequence: CDR1 SGHAT, CDR2 FQNNGV. Trimming removed 5 bases from V and 6 bases from J, with 25 bases in between. CDR3 size: 17 residues. CDR3 loop: CASSAGLGGTNMQTQYF. DNA for the CDR3: TGTGCCAGCAGCGCGGGACTTGGGGGGACAAATATGCAGACCCAGTACTTC.

The J gene is TRBJ2-3, the V gene TRBV7-9; TRBD2 aligns across 14 bases. Trimming cost V 5 bases and J 4 bases; bases outside gene matches: 2. Germline V gene data show CDR1 as SEHNR and CDR2 as FQNEAQ (reference sequence). The CDR3 extends over 15 amino acids. The CDR3 DNA sequence: TGTGCCAGCAGCGCGGGACTAGCGGGAGCAGATACGCAGTATTTT. It encodes CASSAGLAGADTQYF.

The genes are TRBV25-1 and TRBJ1-4, with D uncertain. The CDR3 consists of 15 residues. The V gene's germline CDR1 is MGHDK and CDR2 SYGVNS. Trimming pared 2 bases from V and 0 bases from J, leaving 7 bases between. CDR3 in amino acids: CASSEGPATNEKLFF. In DNA, the CDR3 is TGTGCCAGCAGTGAAGGGCCCGCAACTAATGAAAAACTGTTTTTT.

The chain is built from TRBV18 and TRBJ2-4; maybe TRBD1 (6 bases). The CDR3 totals 13 residues. Germline CDR1 is KGHSH and CDR2 is LQKENI. V lost 6 bases, J lost 3 bases, and 9 bases lay in between. CDR3: CASSRTVKNIQYF. In DNA form, the CDR3 reads TGTGCCAGCTCCCGGACAGTCAAAAACATTCAGTACTTC.

The chain couples TRBV5-1 to TRBJ1-2; D not certain. The CDR3 has 15 residues. Between the trimmed V and J ends, which lost 4 bases and 5 bases, there was a span of 18 bases. The germline V gene encodes CDR1 SGHRS and CDR2 YFSETQ. The CDR3 DNA reads TGCGCCAGCAGCCCGGGCATTGGGGTAGGATATGGCTACACCTTC. Protein: CASSPGIGVGYGYTF.

The chain is built from TRBV5-1 and TRBJ1-1, with a possible D match to TRBD1 (5 bases). CDR1 and CDR2 (germline): SGHRS, YFSETQ. V lost 9 bases to trimming and J lost 5 bases, with 14 bases between them. The CDR3 runs to 12 residues. CDR3 region: CATRDSGTEAFF. The CDR3 DNA reads TGCGCCACCCGGGATTCAGGGACTGAAGCTTTCTTT.

V and J are TRBV30 and TRBJ1-1; the D gene is possibly TRBD1 (5 bases). CDR1 and CDR2 from the germline V gene are GTSNPN and SVGIG (reference sequence). Trimming removed 4 bases at V and 4 bases at J, with 13 bases between. The CDR3 loop spans 13 amino acids. CDR3: CAWTLGTATEAFF. DNA of the CDR3: TGTGCCTGGACATTAGGGACTGCCACTGAAGCTTTCTTT.

Only a few counts were recorded for this clone. The chain recombines TRBV5-5 with TRBJ2-3; 8 bases are a match to TRBD1. CDR3 length equals 15 residues. Losses at the gene ends were 1 base for V and 3 bases for J; bases not matched to a gene: 4. CDR1 is SGHKS, CDR2 YYEKEE, per germline (reference sequence). CDR3 sequence (DNA): TGTGCCAGCAGCTTGAGGGACAGGAGTACAGATACGCAGTATTTT. Encoded protein: CASSLRDRSTDTQYF.

The V call is TRBV7-3, the J call TRBJ2-5, with TRBD1 matching over 8 bases. V lost 5 bases, J lost 4 bases, and 6 bases stayed unmatched. This CDR3 region has 14 residues. CDR1 SGHTA and CDR2 FQGTGA come from the germline V gene. CDR3 amino acids: CASSQGQGGETQYF. The CDR3, as DNA: TGTGCCAGCAGCCAAGGACAGGGTGGAGAGACCCAGTACTTC.

The rearrangement joins TRBV6-1 to TRBJ2-7, with 7 bases identical to TRBD1. The CDR3 runs to 13 residues. J lost 4 bases, V lost 0 bases, and 0 bases had no gene match. Germline CDR1 is MNHNS and CDR2 is SASEGT. This CDR3 reads CASSEAGQYEQYF. CDR3 nucleotide sequence: TGTGCCAGCAGTGAAGCGGGACAGTACGAGCAGTACTTC.

This clone appeared once. The J gene is TRBJ2-7, the V gene TRBV5-1, with TRBD2 as a possible D gene (5 bases). Trimming took off 0 bases at V and 6 bases at J, with 19 bases between the two ends. Looked up from germline, CDR1 is SGHRS and CDR2 is YFSETQ. CDR3 length: 16 amino acids. CDR3 loop: CASSLDLTGSLREQYF. CDR3 nucleotides: TGCGCCAGCAGCTTGGATCTTACGGGGTCCCTCCGCGAGCAGTACTTC.

V and J are TRBV18 and TRBJ2-5; D tentatively reads TRBD1 or TRBD2 (5 bases each). Per germline, CDR1 KGHSH and CDR2 LQKENI. The germline V and J ends were trimmed by 3 bases and 1 base, with 6 bases remaining between them. The CDR3 contains 13 residues. The CDR3 nucleotides read TGTGCCAGCTCACCCGGGGCCCAAGAGACCCAGTACTTC. It codes for CASSPGAQETQYF.

V gene TRBV28 combines with J gene TRBJ1-1, with 7 bases lining up with TRBD1. V shed 5 bases, J shed 4 bases, and the junction held 10 bases outside the gene matches. Germline V lookup: CDR1 MDHEN, CDR2 SYDVKM. The CDR3 consists of 15 residues. This CDR3 reads CASSPGDSSGTEAFF. Written as DNA, the CDR3 is TGTGCCAGCAGTCCAGGGGACAGCTCGGGCACTGAAGCTTTCTTT.

The chain employs TRBV29-1 and TRBJ2-3, with 8 bases fitting TRBD1. CDR1 is SQVTM and CDR2 is ANQGSEA in the germline V gene. V trimming: 8 bases; J trimming: 3 bases; junction bases outside the gene matches: 7. CDR3 length: 13 residues. The CDR3 region has the DNA TGCAGCTCCGGACAGGGCTATACAGATACGCAGTATTTT. Encoded protein: CSSGQGYTDTQYF.

V gene TRBV29-1 combines with J gene TRBJ2-2; D unclear. The germline CDR1 and CDR2 sequences are SQVTM and ANQGSEA. CDR3 size: 15 residues. With 4 bases removed from V and 0 bases from J, the gap between germline ends came to 12 bases. The CDR3 protein is CSVGTVVPNTGELFF. The CDR3 nucleotides read TGCAGCGTTGGGACGGTTGTCCCGAACACCGGGGAGCTGTTTTTT.